The TCR beta chain under discussion was sequenced for a study of blood T cell repertoires in COVID-19. Overall study context: The analysed material was cDNA or gDNA that came from T cells, B-cell-depleted T cells, or PBMCs.

Patients from Seattle were sampled longitudinally, starting during active infection. In germline, CDR1 is SNHLY, CDR2 FYNNEI. Between the trimmed V and J ends, which lost 0 bases and 4 bases, there was a span of 15 bases. The CDR3 sequence is 16 residues long. In the original analysis: Counts of nucleated cells, estimated from reference gene primer amplification, were obtained. Clones were read by immunoSEQ multiplex PCR, and TCRdb kept only the in-frame ones, dropping some. V, J and clone size are those of that table, while D and trimming were read from the DNA. The table includes some 130,000 clones, under 95% detected once.

The chain is built from TRBV2 and TRBJ1-1; D unresolved. Sequenced: peripheral blood. This sequence was found in a man between 60 and 75 years old with COVID-19, enrolled during active disease. As DNA, the CDR3 is TGTGCCAGCAGTGAAGCGGGGAGGGTCCTGGGCACTGAAGCTTTCTTT. Protein sequence: CASSEAGRVLGTEAFF. The whole variable domain, filled in from reference TRBV2 and TRBJ1-1, reads EPEVTQTPSHQVTQMGQEVILRCVPISNHLYFYWYRQILGQKVEFLVSFYNNEISEKSEIFDDQFSVERPDGSNFTLKIRSTKLEDSAMYFCASSEAGRVLGTEAFFGQGTRLTVV.